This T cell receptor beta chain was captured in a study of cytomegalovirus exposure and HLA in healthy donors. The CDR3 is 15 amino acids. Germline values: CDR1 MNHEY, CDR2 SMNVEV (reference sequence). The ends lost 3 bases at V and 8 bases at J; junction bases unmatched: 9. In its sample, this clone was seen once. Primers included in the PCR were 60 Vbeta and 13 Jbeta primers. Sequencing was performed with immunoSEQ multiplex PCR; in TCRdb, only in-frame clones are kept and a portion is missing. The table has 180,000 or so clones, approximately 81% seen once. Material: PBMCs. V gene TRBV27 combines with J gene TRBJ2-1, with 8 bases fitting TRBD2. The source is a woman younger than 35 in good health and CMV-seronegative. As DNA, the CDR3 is TGTGCCAGCAGTTTGGCGGGAGGTCCAAACTATGAGCAGTTCTTC. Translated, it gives CASSLAGGPNYEQFF.